This TCR beta chain was identified in a study of T-cell memory formation after mild COVID-19. Trimming removed 3 bases from V and 0 bases from J, with 16 bases in between. Germline CDR1 is DFQATT and CDR2 is SNEGSKA (reference sequence). The CDR3 loop spans 16 amino acids. One entry per CDR3 protein results from TCRdb running MiXCR on the 5' RACE reads. This sample has roughly 450,000 distinct CDR3 sequences, with roughly 17% found just once. This rearrangement joins TRBV20-1 to TRBJ2-3; D possibly corresponds to TRBD2 (6 bases). What was sequenced was PBMCs or a T cell subset sorted from them (not recorded which). The receptor comes from a man between 18 and 35 years old who had mild COVID-19 (a few samples of this study predate the infection). Cell type and time point are not known. CDR3 sequence reads: CSARALGRGSTDTQYF. The DNA of the CDR3 is TGCAGTGCTAGGGCTTTAGGGCGGGGCAGCACAGATACGCAGTATTTT.